The 23 T cell receptor beta chains below all came from one sample that was sequenced in a study of cytomegalovirus exposure and HLA in healthy donors. PCR involved 60 Vbeta and 13 Jbeta primers. Sequenced by immunoSEQ multiplex PCR; TCRdb stores in-frame clones only, minus some. The sample has about 94,000 clones; less than 80% are singletons. The source material was PBMCs. The source is a young man in good health and CMV-seropositive.

The chain links TRBV7-9 to TRBJ1-4; no reliable D call. The CDR3 totals 14 residues. The germline V gene has CDR1 SEHNR and CDR2 FQNEAQ (reference sequence). Between the trimmed V and J ends, which lost 1 base and 6 bases, there was a span of 9 bases. CDR3 region: CASSLGTEDEKLFF. The CDR3 DNA follows: TGTGCCAGCAGCTTAGGGACGGAGGATGAAAAACTGTTTTTT.

The chain carries TRBV7-9 and TRBJ2-7, with 11 bases identical to TRBD2. Trimming at V came to 5 bases and at J to 0 bases, leaving 12 bases not matched to a gene. CDR1 is SEHNR and CDR2 is FQNEAQ in the germline V gene (reference sequence). The CDR3 contains 18 residues. The CDR3 DNA follows: TGTGCCAGCAGCGGCCGAAGGATAGCGGGAGGGAGCTCCTACGAGCAGTACTTC. Its translation is CASSGRRIAGGSSYEQYF.

The gene calls are TRBV28 and TRBJ2-7, with TRBD2 matching over 7 bases. The CDR3 consists of 11 residues. V trimming: 11 bases; J trimming: 3 bases; junction bases outside the gene matches: 4. Germline lookup yields CDR1 MDHEN and CDR2 SYDVKM. CDR3 sequence reads: CASTGGYEQYF. The CDR3 DNA is TGTGCCTCGACGGGGGGCTACGAGCAGTACTTC.

V gene TRBV2 combines with J gene TRBJ2-7, with 9 bases aligning to TRBD1. V was pared by 6 bases and J by 3 bases, with 6 bases of the junction left unmatched. The CDR3 contains 14 residues. Germline V gene sequence: CDR1 SNHLY, CDR2 FYNNEI. The CDR3 reads CASRAGTGFYEQYF. The CDR3 DNA sequence: TGTGCCAGCAGGGCCGGGACAGGGTTCTACGAGCAGTACTTC.

CDR3 sequence reads: CASQGDINSPLHF. The CDR3, as DNA: TGTGCCAGCCAGGGGGACATTAACTCACCCCTCCACTTT. The chain carries TRBV2 and TRBJ1-6, with TRBD1 identical over 7 bases. Trimming at V came to 8 bases and at J to 10 bases, leaving 8 bases not matched to a gene. This CDR3 has 13 residues. Germline-derived CDR1 and CDR2 are SNHLY and FYNNEI. The variable domain in full, with the rest retrieved from reference TRBV2 and TRBJ1-6, is EPEVTQTPSHQVTQMGQEVILRCVPISNHLYFYWYRQILGQKVEFLVSFYNNEISEKSEIFDDQFSVERPDGSNFTLKIRSTKLEDSAMYFCASQGDINSPLHFGNGTRLTVT.

This clone was observed a few times. The chain links TRBV6-5 to TRBJ2-2, with no clear D. CDR3 length: 13 amino acids. Germline V gene lookup returns CDR1 MNHEY and CDR2 SVGAGI. Trimming removed 5 bases at V and 1 base at J, with 5 bases between. The CDR3 DNA sequence: TGTGCCAGCAGTCATCAGAACACCGGGGAGCTGTTTTTT. This sequence encodes CASSHQNTGELFF.

V is TRBV14 and J is TRBJ2-1, with D possibly being TRBD2 (6 bases). V lost 5 bases to trimming and J lost 0 bases, with 11 bases between them. The V gene's germline CDR1 is SGHDN and CDR2 FVKESK. This CDR3 spans 15 amino acids. The CDR3 nucleotides are TGTGCCAGCAGCTGGCTAGCGAGCTCCTACAATGAGCAGTTCTTC. It codes for CASSWLASSYNEQFF. Full variable domain (outside the CDR3, taken from reference TRBV14 and TRBJ2-1): EAGVTQFPSHSVIEKGQTVTLRCDPISGHDNLYWYRRVMGKEIKFLLHFVKESKQDESGMPNNRFLAERTGGTYSTLKVQPAELEDSGVYFCASSWLASSYNEQFFGPGTRLTVL.

V gene TRBV4-2 combines with J gene TRBJ2-3, with 8 nucleotides matching TRBD2. The CDR3 is 15 residues long. The germline gives CDR1 LGHNA, CDR2 YNFKEQ. The ends lost 4 bases at V and 2 bases at J; junction bases unmatched: 5. CDR3 coding DNA: TGTGCCAGCAGCCCCGAGCGGGGGAACACAGATACGCAGTATTTT. Its translation: CASSPERGNTDTQYF.

This clone was detected only once. This chain uses TRBV2 with TRBJ1-1, with 10 bases fitting TRBD1. This CDR3 has 14 amino acids. Trimming took 10 bases from V and 0 from J; bases not matched to a gene: 5. Germline V gene data show CDR1 as SNHLY and CDR2 as FYNNEI. In DNA form, the CDR3 reads TGTGCCACCCGGACAGGGGGGATGAACACTGAAGCTTTCTTT. Translating it yields CATRTGGMNTEAFF.

The count of this clone is one. This rearrangement joins TRBV5-4 to TRBJ1-5; no definite D call. Germline V lookup: CDR1 SGHNT, CDR2 YYREEE (reference sequence). The CDR3 length is 13 residues. The ends were cut back, 4 bases at V and 2 bases at J, with 7 bases in the middle. In DNA, the CDR3 is TGTGCCAGCAGCCTGTCGGGCAATCAGCCCCAGCATTTT. Its protein is CASSLSGNQPQHF.

CDR3 sequence: CASSPARALNTEAFF. In DNA form, the CDR3 reads TGTGCCAGCTCACCCGCCAGGGCCCTGAACACTGAAGCTTTCTTT. The chain is built from TRBV18 and TRBJ1-1; D is possibly TRBD1 (5 bases). In germline, CDR1 is KGHSH, CDR2 LQKENI. V lost 3 bases and J 0 bases, leaving 11 bases between the germline ends. The CDR3 covers 15 residues.

The chain is built from TRBV2 and TRBJ1-2; D call uncertain. Germline V lookup: CDR1 SNHLY, CDR2 FYNNEI. Trimming stripped 7 bases from V and 5 bases from J, with 17 bases between. CDR3 length equals 14 residues. CDR3 nucleotide sequence: TGTGCCAGCACGAAAAGAACAGCTTCTTATGGCTACACCTTC. Protein: CASTKRTASYGYTF.

The J gene is TRBJ2-1, the V gene TRBV19; perhaps TRBD2 as D (6 bases). The V end lost 5 bases, the J end lost 7 bases, and 15 bases lay between the germline ends. Germline CDR1 and CDR2: LNHDA and SQIVND (reference sequence). This CDR3 is 14 amino acids long. The CDR3 nucleotides read TGTGCCAGTAGTGGTAGGAGGGACGCTAATGAGCAGTTCTTC. The encoded protein is CASSGRRDANEQFF.

The rearrangement links TRBV7-9 to TRBJ1-2; D unclear. V dropped 7 bases and J dropped 4 bases, with 19 bases sitting between them. Germline CDR1 and CDR2: SEHNR and FQNEAQ (reference sequence). The CDR3 loop spans 15 amino acids. DNA for the CDR3: TGTGCCAGCAACCAGGATGAGGGTAATCCCTATGGCTACACCTTC. It yields the protein CASNQDEGNPYGYTF.

The V and J genes are TRBV19 and TRBJ1-1; the match to TRBD1 covers 7 bases. Germline V gene lookup returns CDR1 LNHDA and CDR2 SQIVND (reference sequence). The CDR3 length is 12 residues. J lost 10 bases, V lost 6 bases, and 8 bases had no gene match. The CDR3 nucleotides read TGTGCCAGTAGCCTCGGACAGGAGAGAGCTTTCTTT. This codes for CASSLGQERAFF.

V usage is TRBV7-8 and J usage is TRBJ2-1; 13 positions match TRBD2. This CDR3 contains 16 residues. Per germline, CDR1 SGHVS and CDR2 FQNEAQ. V dropped 5 bases and J dropped 9; count of bases not matched to a gene: 10. CDR3 protein: CASSQATSGGASEQFF. CDR3 DNA: TGTGCCAGCAGCCAGGCAACTAGCGGGGGGGCAAGTGAGCAGTTCTTC.

V is TRBV6-1 and J is TRBJ1-5; the D is unclear. Trimming took off 8 bases at V and 0 bases at J, with 8 bases between the two ends. Germline-derived CDR1 and CDR2 are MNHNS and SASEGT. CDR3 length equals 13 residues. The CDR3 sequence: CASLRDSNQPQHF. In DNA, the CDR3 is TGTGCCAGCCTAAGAGATAGCAATCAGCCCCAGCATTTT.

This clone appeared once. This chain joins TRBV9 and TRBJ2-3, with a weak D call TRBD2 (6 bases). The V gene's germline CDR1 is SGDLS and CDR2 YYNGEE. CDR3 length equals 16 residues. Trimming cost V 0 bases and J 3 bases, with 14 bases left between them. CDR3 in amino acids: CASSVGRVGSTDTQYF. The CDR3 coding sequence is TGTGCCAGCAGCGTAGGGAGGGTGGGTAGTACAGATACGCAGTATTTT.

J is TRBJ2-2 and V is TRBV27; TRBD2 might be the D (5 bases). V was clipped by 5 bases and J by 3 bases, with 22 bases between them. Germline V gives CDR1 MNHEY, CDR2 SMNVEV (reference sequence). CDR3 size: 18 residues. CDR3 amino acids: CASSPLLLRGSDTGELFF. CDR3 DNA sequence: TGTGCCAGCAGTCCCCTCCTGCTTCGAGGGTCGGACACCGGGGAGCTGTTTTTT.

The rearrangement links TRBV2 to TRBJ2-1, with TRBD2 identical over 8 bases. V shed 6 bases and J 8 bases; nucleotides not matched to a gene: 12. The CDR3 has 15 residues. Germline V gives CDR1 SNHLY, CDR2 FYNNEI. Here the CDR3 reads CASSRPRGGLDEQFF. CDR3 nucleotide sequence: TGTGCCAGCAGCCGACCCCGGGGGGGCCTAGATGAGCAGTTCTTC.

This clone appeared once. This chain joins TRBV15 and TRBJ2-5; D might be TRBD2 (6 bases). V gave up 3 bases and J gave up 5 bases, with 10 bases separating them. The CDR3 runs to 13 residues. CDR1 is LNHNV and CDR2 is YYDKDF in the germline V gene (reference sequence). In nucleotides, the CDR3 is TGTGCCACCAGCAGGACTAGTCCGGAGACCCAGTACTTC. Amino acids: CATSRTSPETQYF.

The chain combines TRBV28 with TRBJ2-4; TRBD1 agrees at 9 bases. The CDR3 contains 16 residues. V was clipped by 4 bases and J by 0 bases; unmatched bases: 4. Germline V gives CDR1 MDHEN, CDR2 SYDVKM. The CDR3 is CASSYRTGVAKNIQYF. The CDR3 DNA reads TGTGCCAGCAGTTACCGGACAGGGGTAGCCAAAAACATTCAGTACTTC.

This sequence joins TRBV7-9 and TRBJ1-2; D is unclear. Germline CDR1 SEHNR, CDR2 FQNEAQ (reference sequence). Trimming left V 5 bases short and J 7 bases short, with 17 bases between. The CDR3 extends over 14 amino acids. CDR3 in DNA: TGTGCCAGCAGCCCGGAGGGCCTATACGGTGGCTACACCTTC. Protein: CASSPEGLYGGYTF.